A selection of T cell receptor beta chains follows, all from one sample in a study of CD8+CD57+ T cells in acquired aplastic anemia. TCRdb passed the reads through MiXCR, listing each CDR3 protein once. The sample carries under 200,000 distinct CDR3 sequences, roughly 40% recorded once. Material for sequencing was sorted CD4+, CD8+, or CD8+CD57+ T cells (not recorded which) from PBMCs. Every receptor here comes from a human donor in good health. CDR3s include the opening cysteine and the closing phenylalanine or tryptophan. D genes are given only for firm matches. Size tells how often a clone was seen (once, few, many) or the class of an expanded clone, and some rows leave it out.

V: TRBV10-3
J: TRBJ2-3
size: many
length: 14
D: TRBD2
DNA: TGTGCCATCGGGCCAGCGGGGGATCCAGATACGCAGTATTTT
CDR3: CAIGPAGDPDTQYF

V: TRBV19
J: TRBJ1-1
size: -
length: 12
D: -
DNA: TGTGCCAGTAGGGAAGACGGGCAGGGAGCTTTCTTT
CDR3: CASREDGQGAFF

V: TRBV20-1
J: TRBJ1-5
size: -
length: 13
D: -
DNA: TGCAGTGCTAGTAGGACCCCTAATCAGCCCCAGCATTTT
CDR3: CSASRTPNQPQHF

V: TRBV20-1
J: TRBJ2-1
size: -
length: 15
D: -
DNA: TGCAGTGCTAGACCCACTGGCGTACCTGGTAATGAGCAGCTCTTC
CDR3: CSARPTGVPGNEQLF

V: TRBV6-2/TRBV6-3
J: TRBJ2-3
size: -
length: 15
D: -
DNA: TGTGCCAGCAGCTCTGCGGGGGCTGGCACAGATACGCAGTATTTT
CDR3: CASSSAGAGTDTQYF

V: TRBV7-9
J: TRBJ1-2
size: -
length: 15
D: -
DNA: TGTGCCAGTAGTGTCACCTTACAGGAACCCTATGGCTACACCTTC
CDR3: CASSVTLQEPYGYTF

V: TRBV20-1
J: TRBJ2-7
size: many
length: 18
D: -
DNA: TGCAGTGCTAGAGTCTCCGCGAAGGGACTCACGGGCTCCTACGAGCAGTACTTC
CDR3: CSARVSAKGLTGSYEQYF

V: TRBV6-1
J: TRBJ1-6
size: -
length: 17
D: -
DNA: TGTGTCAGCAGTGAAGCGCTCGTGAGCTCCTATAATTCACTCCTCCACTTT
CDR3: CVSSEALVSSYNSLLHF

V: TRBV25-1
J: TRBJ1-4
size: few
length: 15
D: -
DNA: TGTGCCAGCAGTGAATTTCGGGGAGCTAATGAAAAACTGTTTTTT
CDR3: CASSEFRGANEKLFF

V: TRBV2
J: TRBJ1-3
size: once
length: 14
D: -
DNA: TGTGCCAGCAGGGCGATGAGCTCTGGAAACACCATATATTTT
CDR3: CASRAMSSGNTIYF

V: TRBV7-6
J: TRBJ2-7
size: -
length: 14
D: -
DNA: TGTGCCAGCAGCTTAGATCCAGGCCCAGGGGTGCAGTACTTC
CDR3: CASSLDPGPGVQYF

V: TRBV24-1
J: TRBJ2-1
size: -
length: 14
D: -
DNA: TGTGCCACCAGTGATCCAAGACCGGGGAATGAGCAGTTCTTC
CDR3: CATSDPRPGNEQFF

V: TRBV7-9
J: TRBJ2-5
size: many
length: 15
D: -
DNA: TGTGCCAGCAGCTCGGCGACCGGTGTCCTGGAGACCCAGTACTTC
CDR3: CASSSATGVLETQYF

V: TRBV19
J: TRBJ1-2
size: -
length: 15
D: -
DNA: TGTGCCAGTAGGCCCGACAGAGCCTTCCCCTATGGCTACACCTTC
CDR3: CASRPDRAFPYGYTF

V: TRBV10-3
J: TRBJ2-5
size: -
length: 9
D: -
DNA: TGTGCCAGTCTAATGACCCAGTACTTC
CDR3: CASLMTQYF

V: TRBV10-1
J: TRBJ1-1
size: -
length: 13
D: -
DNA: TGCGCCAGCGTCCGGGACGGGAACACTGAAGCTTTCTTT
CDR3: CASVRDGNTEAFF

V: TRBV10-2
J: TRBJ2-3
size: -
length: 13
D: -
DNA: TGCGCCAGCAGAGGACAACGTGGGGATACGCAGTATTTT
CDR3: CASRGQRGDTQYF

V: TRBV7-6
J: TRBJ2-2
size: many
length: 15
D: TRBD2
DNA: TGTGCCAGCAGCAGGGGGGTAGCGGGGACCGGGGAGCTGTTTTTT
CDR3: CASSRGVAGTGELFF

V: TRBV5-4
J: TRBJ2-7
size: many
length: 14
D: -
DNA: TGTGCCAGCAGCTTGACGTCGGGACCCTACGAGCAGTACTTC
CDR3: CASSLTSGPYEQYF

V: TRBV20-1
J: TRBJ1-5
size: many
length: 13
D: -
DNA: TGCAGTGCTAGATTTGGAATCAATCAGCCCCAGCATTTT
CDR3: CSARFGINQPQHF

V: TRBV20-1
J: TRBJ2-5
size: once
length: 13
D: -
DNA: TGCAGTGCTAAGGGACGGGTACAAGAGACCCAGTACTTC
CDR3: CSAKGRVQETQYF

V: TRBV2
J: TRBJ2-6
size: -
length: 15
D: -
DNA: TGTGCCAGCAGTATCACTTTCTCTGGGGCCAACGTCCTGACTTTC
CDR3: CASSITFSGANVLTF

V: TRBV7-8
J: TRBJ1-6
size: many
length: 12
D: -
DNA: TGTGCCAGCAGCTTAGAGGGTTCACCCCTCCACTTT
CDR3: CASSLEGSPLHF

V: TRBV2
J: TRBJ2-7
size: -
length: 13
D: TRBD2
DNA: TGTGCCAGCAGGACTAGCGGGCACTACGAGCAGTACTTC
CDR3: CASRTSGHYEQYF

V: TRBV7-9
J: TRBJ2-7
size: -
length: 14
D: -
DNA: TGTGCCAGCAGCTTCTTTGAGGAAACCTACGAGCAGTACTTC
CDR3: CASSFFEETYEQYF

V: TRBV6-4
J: TRBJ2-1
size: many
length: 13
D: -
DNA: TGTGCCAGCAGTGTAGAGGGTGGCAATGAGCAGTTCTTC
CDR3: CASSVEGGNEQFF

V: TRBV29-1
J: TRBJ2-7
size: -
length: 13
D: -
DNA: TGCAGCGTTAGGTTCACAATGGCTTACGAGCAGTACTTC
CDR3: CSVRFTMAYEQYF

V: TRBV5-1
J: TRBJ1-5
size: many
length: 15
D: -
DNA: TGCGCCAGCAGTCTAGCGGGGGCGCCGAATCAGCCCCAGCATTTT
CDR3: CASSLAGAPNQPQHF

V: TRBV5-1
J: TRBJ2-7
size: -
length: 14
D: -
DNA: TGCGCCAGCAGCTTGGTGGGCGGGGAGTACGAGCAGTACTTC
CDR3: CASSLVGGEYEQYF

V: TRBV2
J: TRBJ1-6
size: many
length: 12
D: TRBD1
DNA: TGTGCCAGCGGGACAGGGAATGCACCCCTCCACTTT
CDR3: CASGTGNAPLHF

V: TRBV29-1
J: TRBJ1-3
size: -
length: 15
D: TRBD1
DNA: TGCAGCGTTGAACTTGGGACAGGGGCTGGAAACACCATATATTTT
CDR3: CSVELGTGAGNTIYF

V: TRBV5-6
J: TRBJ2-5
size: many
length: 15
D: TRBD2
DNA: TGTGCCAGCAGCCCACTAGCGGGGGGGAAAGAGACCCAGTACTTC
CDR3: CASSPLAGGKETQYF

V: TRBV10-3
J: TRBJ2-5
size: many
length: 15
D: -
DNA: TGTGCCATCAGTGACGGTAACCCCAAGGGAGAGACCCAGTACTTC
CDR3: CAISDGNPKGETQYF

V: TRBV7-3
J: TRBJ2-3
size: -
length: 15
D: TRBD1
DNA: TGTGCCAGCAGCTTGGTGGGACAGGGGGCAGATACGCAGTATTTT
CDR3: CASSLVGQGADTQYF

V: TRBV11-1
J: TRBJ2-1
size: once
length: 15
D: TRBD2
DNA: TGTGCCAGCAGCTCCAGCGGGAGCCCCTACAATGAGCAGTTCTTC
CDR3: CASSSSGSPYNEQFF

V: TRBV7-2
J: TRBJ1-3
size: many
length: 14
D: -
DNA: TGTGCCAGCAGCTTAGTTTTAGGGTTGAACACCATATATTTT
CDR3: CASSLVLGLNTIYF

V: TRBV6-1
J: TRBJ2-7
size: many
length: 15
D: TRBD1
DNA: TGTGCCAGCAGTCCAGACAGGGCAGTCATCCGCGAGCAGTACTTC
CDR3: CASSPDRAVIREQYF

V: TRBV2
J: TRBJ2-2
size: -
length: 12
D: -
DNA: TGTGCCAGCAGTGCCAACACCGGGGAGCTGTTTTTT
CDR3: CASSANTGELFF

V: TRBV2
J: TRBJ1-6
size: -
length: 15
D: TRBD1
DNA: TGTGCCAGCAGCTATACCGGGACAGGGGGGCCACCCCTCCACTTT
CDR3: CASSYTGTGGPPLHF